Described below is a single T cell receptor beta chain sequence and its context. What it binds is unknown. This sample stems from a study of Ad26.COV2.S vaccination and SARS-CoV-2 variants. Study at large: A COV1001 Ad26.COV2.S trial-arm participant provided the sample. Study observations and caveats: Considerable breadth of spike-specific CD8+ and CD4+ T cell responses has reportedly been documented following vaccination.

Documented treatment: over 15 received Ad26.COV2.S at low or high dose, single or two shots; about 5 received placebo; per-sample allocation not given. At day 63 after the first vaccine or placebo injection, samples were drawn. Generated by immunoSEQ multiplex PCR, the TCRdb table keeps only in-frame clones and is missing some. The profile shows about 320,000 clones, about 82% of them singletons. The sample here was peripheral blood, taken in a trial of Ad26.COV2.S vaccine versus placebo. This sequence was found in a person aged 18 to 65 who received the Ad26.COV2.S COVID-19 vaccine or a placebo.

The chain's CDR3 is CASSDRDRSQETQYF. In DNA, the CDR3 is TGTGCCAGCAGCGACCGGGACAGGTCCCAAGAGACCCAGTACTTC. J is TRBJ2-5 and V is TRBV7-8; TRBD1 matches at 8 bases. With V trimmed by 5 bases and J by 1 base, 6 bases remained unmatched. The CDR3 loop spans 15 amino acids. Germline V lookup: CDR1 SGHVS, CDR2 FQNEAQ.